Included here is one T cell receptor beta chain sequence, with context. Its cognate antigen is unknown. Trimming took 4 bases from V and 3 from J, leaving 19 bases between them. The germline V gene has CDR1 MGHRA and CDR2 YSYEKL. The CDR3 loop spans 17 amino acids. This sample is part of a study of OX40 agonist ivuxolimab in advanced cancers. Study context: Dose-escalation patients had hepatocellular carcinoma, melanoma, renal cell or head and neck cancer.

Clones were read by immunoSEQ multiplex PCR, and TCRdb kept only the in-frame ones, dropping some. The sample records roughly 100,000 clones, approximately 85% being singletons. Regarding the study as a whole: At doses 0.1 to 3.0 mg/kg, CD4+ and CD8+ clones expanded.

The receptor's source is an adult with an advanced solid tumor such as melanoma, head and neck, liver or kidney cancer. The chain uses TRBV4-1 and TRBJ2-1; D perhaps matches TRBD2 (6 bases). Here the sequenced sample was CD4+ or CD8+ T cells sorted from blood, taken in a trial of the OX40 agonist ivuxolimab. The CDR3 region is CASSPGRGLSFYNEQFF. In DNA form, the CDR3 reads TGCGCCAGCAGCCCCGGTCGGGGGTTATCCTTCTACAATGAGCAGTTCTTC.